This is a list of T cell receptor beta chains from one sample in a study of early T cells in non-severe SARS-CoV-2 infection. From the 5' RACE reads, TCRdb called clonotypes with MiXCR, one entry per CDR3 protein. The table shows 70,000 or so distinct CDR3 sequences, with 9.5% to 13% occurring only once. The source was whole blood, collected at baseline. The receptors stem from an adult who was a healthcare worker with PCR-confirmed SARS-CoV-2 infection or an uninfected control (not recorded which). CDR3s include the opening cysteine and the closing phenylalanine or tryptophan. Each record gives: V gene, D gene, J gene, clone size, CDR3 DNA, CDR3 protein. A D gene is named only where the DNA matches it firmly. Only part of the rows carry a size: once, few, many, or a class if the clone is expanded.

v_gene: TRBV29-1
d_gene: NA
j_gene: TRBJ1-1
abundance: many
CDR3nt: TGCAGCGTCGGGACACGTACTGAAGCTTTCTTT
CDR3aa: CSVGTRTEAFF

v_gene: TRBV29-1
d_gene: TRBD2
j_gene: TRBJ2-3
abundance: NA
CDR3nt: TGCAGCGTTGAGACTAGCGGTAGCACAGATACGCAGTATTTT
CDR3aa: CSVETSGSTDTQYF

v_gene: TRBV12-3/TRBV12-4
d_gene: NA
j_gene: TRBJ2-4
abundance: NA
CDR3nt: TGTGCCAGCAGCCTATTTCGGGGTCCCAAAAACATTCAGTACTTC
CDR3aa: CASSLFRGPKNIQYF

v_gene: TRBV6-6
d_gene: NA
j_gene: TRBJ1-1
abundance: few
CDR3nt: TGTGCCAGCAGTTACTTGGGAAGGGGCACTGAAGCTTTCTTT
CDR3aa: CASSYLGRGTEAFF

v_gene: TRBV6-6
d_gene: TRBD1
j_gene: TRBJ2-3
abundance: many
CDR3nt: TGTGCCAGCAGTTACCGGACAGGGACGCAGTATTTT
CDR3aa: CASSYRTGTQYF

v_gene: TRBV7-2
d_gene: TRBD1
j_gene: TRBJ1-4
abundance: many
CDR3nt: TGTGCCAGCAGCCCCCGGCGCGGAGGGGGCAAAGAAAAACTGTTTTTT
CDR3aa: CASSPRRGGGKEKLFF

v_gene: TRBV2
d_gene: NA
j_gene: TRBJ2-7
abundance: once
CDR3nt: TGTGCCAGCAGTGGGAACTCTCAGTCCTACGAGCAGTACTTC
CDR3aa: CASSGNSQSYEQYF

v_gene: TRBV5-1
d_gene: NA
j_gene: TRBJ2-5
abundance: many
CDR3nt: TGCGCCAGCAGCCCCGAGAGATGGTTACAAGAGACCCAGTACTTC
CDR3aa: CASSPERWLQETQYF

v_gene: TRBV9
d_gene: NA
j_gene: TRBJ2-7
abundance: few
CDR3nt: TGTGCCAGCAGCGTAGTCCCGGGTCCTCTAGGCGAGCAGTACTTC
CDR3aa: CASSVVPGPLGEQYF

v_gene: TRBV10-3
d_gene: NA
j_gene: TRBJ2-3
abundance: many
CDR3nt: TGTGCCATCAGTGTCGGGACGGGCACAGATACGCAGTATTTT
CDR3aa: CAISVGTGTDTQYF

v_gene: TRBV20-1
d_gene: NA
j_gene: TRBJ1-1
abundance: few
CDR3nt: TGCAGTGCTAGCTCCACCACGGGGAACACTGAAGCTTTCTTT
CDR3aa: CSASSTTGNTEAFF

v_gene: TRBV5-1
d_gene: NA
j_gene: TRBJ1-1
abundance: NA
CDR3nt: TGCGCCAGCAGCTTGGGTCTAGGTACAGGGAACACTGAAGCTTTCTTT
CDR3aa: CASSLGLGTGNTEAFF

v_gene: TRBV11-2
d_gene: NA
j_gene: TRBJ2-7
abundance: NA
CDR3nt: TGTGCCAGCAGCTCTAGACACTACGAGCAGTACTTC
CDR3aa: CASSSRHYEQYF

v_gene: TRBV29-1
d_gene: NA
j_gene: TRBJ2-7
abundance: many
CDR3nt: TGCAGCGCTACACAGAGCTCCTACGAGCAGTACTTC
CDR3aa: CSATQSSYEQYF

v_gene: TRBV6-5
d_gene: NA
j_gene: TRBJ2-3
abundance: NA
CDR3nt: TGTGCCAGCAGTTACTCAGACCACGGGGGCACAGATACGCAGTATTTT
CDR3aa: CASSYSDHGGTDTQYF

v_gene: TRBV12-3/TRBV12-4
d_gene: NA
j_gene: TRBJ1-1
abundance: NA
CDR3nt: TGTGCCAGCAGTAACACCGTGAACACTGAAGCTTTCTTT
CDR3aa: CASSNTVNTEAFF

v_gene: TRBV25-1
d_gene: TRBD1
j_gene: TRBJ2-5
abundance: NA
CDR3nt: TGTGCCAGCAGTCCGTGGACAGGGCTAGGCCAAGAGACCCAGTACTTC
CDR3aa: CASSPWTGLGQETQYF

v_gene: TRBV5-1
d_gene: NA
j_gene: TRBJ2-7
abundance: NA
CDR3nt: TGCGCCAGCAGCACGGGTGCCTACGAGCAGTACTTC
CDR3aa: CASSTGAYEQYF

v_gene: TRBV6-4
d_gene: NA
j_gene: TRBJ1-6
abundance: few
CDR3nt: TGTGCCAGCAGTGACTCGGGACGCCCTAATTCACCCCTCCACTTT
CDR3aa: CASSDSGRPNSPLHF

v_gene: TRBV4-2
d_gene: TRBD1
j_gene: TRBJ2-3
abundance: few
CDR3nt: TGTGCCAGCAGCCTAGGACAGGGATCGGGAGCAGATACGCAGTATTTT
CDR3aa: CASSLGQGSGADTQYF

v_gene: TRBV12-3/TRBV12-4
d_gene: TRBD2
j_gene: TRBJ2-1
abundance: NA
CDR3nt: TGTGCCAGCAGTTCACTAGCGGGGGTCAATGAGCAGTTCTTC
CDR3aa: CASSSLAGVNEQFF

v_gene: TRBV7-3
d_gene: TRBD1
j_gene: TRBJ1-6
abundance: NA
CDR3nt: TGTGCCAGCAGCTCAGGGACAGGTGGTTCACCCCTCCACTTT
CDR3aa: CASSSGTGGSPLHF

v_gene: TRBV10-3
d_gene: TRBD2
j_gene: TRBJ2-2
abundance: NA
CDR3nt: TGTGCCATCAGCAGACTAGCGGCCACGACCGGGGAGCTGTTTTTT
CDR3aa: CAISRLAATTGELFF

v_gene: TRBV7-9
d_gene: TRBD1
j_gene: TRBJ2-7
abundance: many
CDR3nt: TGTGCCAGCAGCTTTGGGACAGGGAGCTCCTACGAGCAGTACTTC
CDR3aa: CASSFGTGSSYEQYF

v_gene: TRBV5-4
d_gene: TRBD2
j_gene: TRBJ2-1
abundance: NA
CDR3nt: TGTGCCAGCAGCTTAGGAGCGGGGGGACGGAAGGATGAGCAGTTCTTC
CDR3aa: CASSLGAGGRKDEQFF

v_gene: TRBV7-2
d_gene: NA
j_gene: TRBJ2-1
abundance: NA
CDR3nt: TGTGCCAGCAGCCCTGGGCCAACCCAGTTCTTC
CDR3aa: CASSPGPTQFF

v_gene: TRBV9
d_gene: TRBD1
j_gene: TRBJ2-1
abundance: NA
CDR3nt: TGTGCCAGCAGCGGGCGAGGACAGGTTTCCTTACTGAATGAGCAGTTCTTC
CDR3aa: CASSGRGQVSLLNEQFF

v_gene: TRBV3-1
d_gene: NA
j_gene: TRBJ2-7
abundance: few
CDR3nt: TGTGCCAGCAGCCCGACCGACGGGTCCCGAGAGCAGTACTTC
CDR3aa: CASSPTDGSREQYF

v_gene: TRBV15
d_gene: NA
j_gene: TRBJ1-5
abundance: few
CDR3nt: TGTGCCACCAGCAGAGATAGGGCCAGCAATCAGCCCCAGCATTTT
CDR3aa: CATSRDRASNQPQHF

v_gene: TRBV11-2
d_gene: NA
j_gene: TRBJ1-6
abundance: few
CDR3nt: TGTGCCAGCTGCTTGGGGAGCTCCTATAATTCACCCCTCCACTTT
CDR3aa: CASCLGSSYNSPLHF

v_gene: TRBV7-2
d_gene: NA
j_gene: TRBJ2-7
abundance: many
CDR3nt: TGTGCCAGCAGCTCCCATCGGGAGCAGTACTTC
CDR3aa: CASSSHREQYF

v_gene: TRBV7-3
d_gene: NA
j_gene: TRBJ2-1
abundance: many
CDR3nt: TGTGCCAGCAGCTTAATCACGGGAGAGCAGTTCTTC
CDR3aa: CASSLITGEQFF

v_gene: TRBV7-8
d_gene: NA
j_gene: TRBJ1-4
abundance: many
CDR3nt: TGTGCCAGCAGCTCAGAACCGGGTTTTACAGGTGAAAAACTGTTTTTT
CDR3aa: CASSSEPGFTGEKLFF

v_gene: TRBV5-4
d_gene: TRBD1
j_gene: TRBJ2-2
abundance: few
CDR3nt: TGTGCCAGCAGCACAAGACAGGGTTGGGGGAACACCGGGGAGCTGTTTTTT
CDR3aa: CASSTRQGWGNTGELFF

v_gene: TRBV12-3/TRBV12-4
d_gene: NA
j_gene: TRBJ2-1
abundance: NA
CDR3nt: TGTGCCAGCAGCTGGGATTCTGTGAGTAATGAGCAGTTCTTC
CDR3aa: CASSWDSVSNEQFF

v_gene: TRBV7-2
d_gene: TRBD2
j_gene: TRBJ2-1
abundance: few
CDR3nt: TGTGCCAGCAGCTCGGGACTAGCGGGGGGGCACGGTCCGGTGTTCTTC
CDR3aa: CASSSGLAGGHGPVFF

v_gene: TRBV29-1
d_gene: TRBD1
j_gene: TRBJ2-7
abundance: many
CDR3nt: TGCAGCGTGAGAGGGGACAGATCCTACGAGCAGTACTTC
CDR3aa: CSVRGDRSYEQYF

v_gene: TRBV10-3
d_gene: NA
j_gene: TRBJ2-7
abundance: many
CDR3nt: TGTGCCATCAGTGAGTCCGGTACCCCATCCTACGAGCAGTACTTC
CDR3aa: CAISESGTPSYEQYF

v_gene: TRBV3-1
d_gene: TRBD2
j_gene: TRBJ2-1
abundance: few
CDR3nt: TGTGCCAGCAGGGTGACTAGCGGGGGGAACAATGAGCAGTTCTTC
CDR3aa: CASRVTSGGNNEQFF

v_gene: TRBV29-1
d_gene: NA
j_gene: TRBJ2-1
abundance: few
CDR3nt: TGCAGCGTTGAAAGGACAGCCTACAATGAGCAGTTCTTC
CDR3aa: CSVERTAYNEQFF

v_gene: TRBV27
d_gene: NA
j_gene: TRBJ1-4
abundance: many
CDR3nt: TGTGCCAGCAGTCCCTCCAGATCAGCCCGGAAACTGTTTTTT
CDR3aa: CASSPSRSARKLFF

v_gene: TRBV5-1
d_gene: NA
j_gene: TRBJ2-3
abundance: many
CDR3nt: TGCGCCAGCAGCCCTAGACTATGGGATACGCAGTATTTT
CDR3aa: CASSPRLWDTQYF

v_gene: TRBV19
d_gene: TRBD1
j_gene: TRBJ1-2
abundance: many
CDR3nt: TGTGCCAGTACCCCGGGACAGATTAACTATGGCTACACCTTC
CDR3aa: CASTPGQINYGYTF

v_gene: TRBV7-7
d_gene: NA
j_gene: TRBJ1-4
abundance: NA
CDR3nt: TGTGCTAGCAGGCCGATCGGGGGTCCTAATGAAAAACTGTTTTTT
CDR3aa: CASRPIGGPNEKLFF

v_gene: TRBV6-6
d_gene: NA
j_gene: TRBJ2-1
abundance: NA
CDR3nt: TGTGCCAGCAGCTCCGGGTCCTCCTACAATGAGCAGTTCTTC
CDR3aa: CASSSGSSYNEQFF

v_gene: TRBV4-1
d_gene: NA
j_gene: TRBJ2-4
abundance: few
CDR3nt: TGCGCCAGCAGCCAAGACGGGGGCCCCCAGAGAGGAATTCAGTACTTC
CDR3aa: CASSQDGGPQRGIQYF

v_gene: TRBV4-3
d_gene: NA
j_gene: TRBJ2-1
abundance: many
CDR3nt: TGCGCCAGCAGCCAAGCGAGGGAAGGTTCCTGGGGCAATGAGCAGTTCTTC
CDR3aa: CASSQAREGSWGNEQFF

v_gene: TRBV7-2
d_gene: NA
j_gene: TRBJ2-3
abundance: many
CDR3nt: TGTGCCAGCAGCCCAACCGGGACTTCCACAGATACGCAGTATTTT
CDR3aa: CASSPTGTSTDTQYF

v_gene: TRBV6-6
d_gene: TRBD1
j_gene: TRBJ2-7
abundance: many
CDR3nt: TGTGCCAGCAGTCCACCAGCACTGGGGACAGGGGTCCGAGAGCAGTACTTC
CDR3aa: CASSPPALGTGVREQYF

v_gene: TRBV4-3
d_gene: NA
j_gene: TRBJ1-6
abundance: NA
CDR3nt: TGCGCCAGCAGCCAAGATTGGGGGAGAATTAATTCACCCCTCCACTTT
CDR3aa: CASSQDWGRINSPLHF

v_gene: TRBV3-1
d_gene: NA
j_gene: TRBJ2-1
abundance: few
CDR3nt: TGTGCCAGCAGCCTTACTAGACATGAGCAGTTCTTC
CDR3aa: CASSLTRHEQFF

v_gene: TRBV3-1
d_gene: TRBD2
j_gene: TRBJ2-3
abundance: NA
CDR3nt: TGTGCCAGCAGCTCAGAGCTAGCGGGGGGGCCGGATACGCAGTATTTT
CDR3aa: CASSSELAGGPDTQYF

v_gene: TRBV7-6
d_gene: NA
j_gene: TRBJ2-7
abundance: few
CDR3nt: TGTGCCAGCAGCTCCCGTGGCTCCCTCTACGAGCAGTACTTC
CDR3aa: CASSSRGSLYEQYF